Following are 7 T cell receptor beta chains from one sample sequenced in a study of OX40 agonist ivuxolimab in advanced cancers. Only in-frame clones appear in the TCRdb table, and some are missing; sequencing was by immunoSEQ multiplex PCR. Here the sample spans about 73,000 clones, approximately 90% being singletons. Sequencing used CD4+ or CD8+ T cells sorted from blood, obtained in a trial of the OX40 agonist ivuxolimab. The receptors come from an adult with an advanced solid tumor such as melanoma, head and neck, liver or kidney cancer.

The rearrangement links TRBV27 to TRBJ2-1; 10 bases are a match to TRBD2. J lost 0 bases, V lost 7 bases, and 3 bases had no gene match. The CDR3 has 15 residues. Germline V gene sequence: CDR1 MNHEY, CDR2 SMNVEV (reference sequence). The CDR3 is CASNPSGSSYNEQFF. The CDR3 nucleotides read TGTGCCAGCAACCCTAGCGGGAGCTCCTACAATGAGCAGTTCTTC.

The chain recombines TRBV27 with TRBJ2-7; D possibly corresponds to TRBD2 (6 bases). Germline-derived CDR1 and CDR2 are MNHEY and SMNVEV (reference sequence). Trimming left V 6 bases short and J 2 bases short, with 14 bases between. The CDR3 is made up of 14 amino acids. CDR3 DNA sequence: TGTGCCAGCAGGGTCGGGACGGGAGCCTACGAGCAGTACTTC. It specifies CASRVGTGAYEQYF.

This chain uses TRBV29-1 with TRBJ2-1; 8 nucleotides line up with TRBD2. Germline loops: CDR1 SQVTM, CDR2 ANQGSEA. CDR3 length: 17 residues. V was pared by 6 bases and J by 0 bases, with 13 bases of the junction left unmatched. CDR3 DNA: TGCAGCGTCCCCCGGGGGTCGGGAGGGATCTCCTACAATGAGCAGTTCTTC. Protein sequence: CSVPRGSGGISYNEQFF.

V is TRBV5-1 and J is TRBJ2-7; TRBD2 matches at 7 bases. The germline CDR1 and CDR2 sequences are SGHRS and YFSETQ. The CDR3 is made up of 15 amino acids. V trimming: 0 bases; J trimming: 2 bases; junction bases outside the gene matches: 5. CDR3 sequence (DNA): TGCGCCAGCAGCTTGGACAGCGGGACCCCCTACGAGCAGTACTTC. Translation: CASSLDSGTPYEQYF.

The chain links TRBV5-6 to TRBJ2-2, with TRBD1 identical over 8 bases. The V gene end was trimmed by 4 bases and the J gene end by 7 bases; junction bases not matched to a gene: 6. The CDR3 extends over 14 amino acids. The germline gives CDR1 SGHDT, CDR2 YYEEEE. CDR3 protein: CASSQTGEVGELFF. CDR3 bases: TGTGCCAGCAGCCAGACAGGGGAGGTCGGGGAGCTGTTTTTT.

The chain employs TRBV11-2 and TRBJ2-7; 7 nucleotides line up with TRBD1. V was pared by 1 base and J by 2 bases, with 2 bases of the junction left unmatched. This CDR3 has 14 amino acids. Germline V lookup: CDR1 SGHAT, CDR2 FQNNGV. CDR3 DNA sequence: TGTGCCAGCAGCTTAGGGACAGGAACCTACGAGCAGTACTTC. It translates to CASSLGTGTYEQYF.

This sequence joins TRBV7-9 and TRBJ2-1, with D maybe TRBD2 (6 bases). CDR3 length: 12 residues. Germline V CDR1 and CDR2: SEHNR, FQNEAQ (reference sequence). V was shortened by 4 bases and J by 8 bases, with 9 bases between the two germline ends. Written as DNA, the CDR3 is TGTGCCAGCAGCTCACTAGCACATGAGCAGTTCTTC. It encodes CASSSLAHEQFF.